The clone carrying this TCR beta chain has only one observation. This sample was included in a study of blood T cell repertoires in COVID-19. The overall study: Italy, Spain and the United States were the sources of the convalescent and acute COVID-19 samples. T cells, B-cell-depleted T cells, or PBMCs supplied cDNA or gDNA.

Study processing details: It was from reference gene primer amplification that nucleated cell counts were estimated. The protocol was immunoSEQ multiplex PCR, while the TCRdb copy is restricted to in-frame clones and leaves out a portion. V, J and clone size are those of that table, while D and trimming were read from the DNA. The sample holds some 170,000 clones, around 76% seen once. The CDR3 loop spans 14 amino acids. Per germline, CDR1 SGDLS and CDR2 YYNGEE. The junction had 6 bases not matched to a gene; V was cut back by 5 bases and J by 2 bases. The V call is TRBV9, the J call TRBJ1-1; 7 bases fit TRBD1. Sequenced material: peripheral blood. The receptor's source is a woman aged 45-65 years with active or convalescent COVID-19. This CDR3 reads CASRRGQTNTEAFF. CDR3 coding DNA: TGTGCCAGCAGGAGGGGGCAAACTAACACTGAAGCTTTCTTT.